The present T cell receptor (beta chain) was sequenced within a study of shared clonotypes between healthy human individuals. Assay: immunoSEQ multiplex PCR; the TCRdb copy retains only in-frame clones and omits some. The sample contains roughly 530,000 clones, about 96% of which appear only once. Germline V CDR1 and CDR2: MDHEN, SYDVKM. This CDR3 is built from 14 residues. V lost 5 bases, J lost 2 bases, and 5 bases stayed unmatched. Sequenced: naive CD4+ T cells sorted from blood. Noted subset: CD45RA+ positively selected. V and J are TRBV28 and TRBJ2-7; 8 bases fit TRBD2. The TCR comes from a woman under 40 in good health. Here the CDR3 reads CASSPRLAPYEQYF. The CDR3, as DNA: TGTGCCAGCAGTCCTCGACTAGCGCCCTACGAGCAGTACTTC.